The present T cell receptor beta chain was sequenced within a study of T cell responses to AZD1222 COVID-19 vaccine. The overall study: Samples with a second dose at about 4 or about 12 weeks were pooled together.

The germline V gene has CDR1 LGHDT and CDR2 YNNKEL (reference sequence). This CDR3 has 15 amino acids. The ends were cut back, 4 bases at V and 5 bases at J, with 12 bases in the middle. Worth noting for this clone: What it binds is unknown.

The assay was immunoSEQ multiplex PCR, and TCRdb's table has in-frame clones only and misses some. The table includes 100,000 to 150,000 clones, over 75% detected once. Overall study results and limits: Breadth and depth of Spike-specific TCRs rose after two AZD1222 doses. Vaccine-associated CD4 TCRs spanned spike, dominant at 160-218 and 743-854.

This chain links TRBV3-1 (or the pseudogene TRBV3-2) with TRBJ1-6, with a tentative D call TRBD1 (6 bases). The sequenced sample was peripheral blood, obtained on day 0 of AZD1222 vaccination. The TCR was taken from an adult in good health. As DNA, the CDR3 is TGTGCCAGCAGCCTCCCGACAGGACATAATTCACCCCTCCACTTT. It specifies CASSLPTGHNSPLHF.